Presented here are 20 T cell receptor beta chains from one specimen sequenced in a study of human T cells and chemical hapten exposure. TCRdb re-called the RACE reads through MiXCR, storing one row per CDR3 protein. This sample has around 60,000 distinct CDR3 sequences, with roughly 6.7% found just once. Time point here: pre-sensitization, week 0. This sample's treatment: therapeutic diphenylcyclopropenone sensitization with weekly scalp DPC. The specimen was whole blood, collected in connection with sensitization to the hapten diphenylcyclopropenone (DPC). These receptors all stem from a woman aged 25-40 years with alopecia areata. Some clones in this sample may be carry-over from other donors' samples.

This clonotype was observed many times. The rearrangement links TRBV15 to TRBJ2-7; 9 nucleotides align to TRBD2. V was clipped by 0 bases and J by 6 bases; unmatched bases: 9. Germline V lookup: CDR1 LNHNV, CDR2 YYDKDF (reference sequence). The CDR3 covers 16 residues. CDR3 sequence reads: CATSRDSPASGAEQYF. The CDR3, as DNA: TGTGCCACCAGCAGAGATAGTCCGGCTAGCGGGGCCGAGCAGTACTTC. The full variable domain, completed using reference TRBV15 and TRBJ2-7, is DAMVIQNPRYQVTQFGKPVTLSCSQTLNHNVMYWYQQKSSQAPKLLFHYYDKDFNNEADTPDNFQSRRPNTSFCFLDIRSPGLGDTAMYLCATSRDSPASGAEQYFGPGTRLTVT.

This clonotype was found many times. The DNA of the CDR3 is TGCGCCAGCAGCCACAGGGTTGGGGCCAACGTCCTGACTTTC. Residues: CASSHRVGANVLTF. J is TRBJ2-6 and V is TRBV5-1; weak D call: TRBD1 (6 bases). Trimming took off 4 bases at V and 3 bases at J, with 8 bases between the two ends. The CDR3 consists of 14 residues. The germline V gene has CDR1 SGHRS and CDR2 YFSETQ.

This clonotype was seen at least ten times. J is TRBJ2-1 and V is TRBV20-1; D might be TRBD1 (6 bases). Between the trimmed V and J ends, which lost 4 bases and 2 bases, there was a span of 9 bases. Germline CDR1 reads DFQATT; CDR2 reads SNEGSKA (reference sequence). The CDR3 runs to 13 residues. The CDR3 loop is CSANRVAYNEQFF. The CDR3 DNA follows: TGCAGTGCTAACAGGGTGGCCTACAATGAGCAGTTCTTC.

This clonotype was observed a handful of times. This chain joins TRBV12-3 or TRBV12-4 and TRBJ2-5; D is perhaps TRBD1 or TRBD2 (5 bases each). The CDR3 sequence is 13 residues long. V was shortened by 6 bases and J by 6 bases, with 14 bases between the two germline ends. The CDR3 here is CASSRPGPQTQYF. In DNA form, the CDR3 reads TGTGCCAGCAGCCGACCGGGACCCCAGACCCAGTACTTC.

This clonotype occurred many times. This rearrangement joins TRBV5-1 to TRBJ1-1, with D unresolved. CDR1 and CDR2 (germline): SGHRS, YFSETQ. V was trimmed by 0 bases and J by 11 bases, leaving 17 bases between them. There are 14 residues in the CDR3. CDR3 sequence reads: CASSLAASPSFAFF. The CDR3 DNA reads TGCGCCAGCAGCTTGGCCGCCAGCCCTAGTTTTGCTTTCTTT.

This chain uses TRBV20-1 with TRBJ1-2, with 7 bases that match TRBD1. CDR1 is DFQATT, CDR2 SNEGSKA, per germline (reference sequence). This CDR3 has 13 residues. The junction had 8 bases not matched to a gene; V was cut back by 6 bases and J by 4 bases. The CDR3: CSADRVYSYGYTF. The CDR3 DNA is TGCAGTGCCGACAGGGTCTACTCCTATGGCTACACCTTC.

This sequence joins TRBV19 and TRBJ1-5; D uncertain. Germline CDR1 reads LNHDA; CDR2 reads SQIVND (reference sequence). This CDR3 contains 14 residues. Trimming removed 7 bases at V and 2 bases at J, with 12 bases between. In DNA, the CDR3 is TGTGCCAGTAACACACCGACCGGCAATCAGCCCCAGCATTTT. As protein: CASNTPTGNQPQHF.

This clonotype occurred many times. The V call is TRBV12-2, the J call TRBJ1-5; whether TRBD1, the table's D call, matches the DNA was not checked. TRBV12-2 is classified as a pseudogene. This CDR3 is 17 amino acids long. For the CDR3, the DNA is TGTGCAAGTCGCTCCGATCAGACAGGGGGCTTCAATCAGCCCCAGCATTTT. Translation: CASRSDQTGGFNQPQHF.

This clonotype was counted only a few times. CDR3 DNA: TGTGCCAGCAGTGTCCTCAGTCTTGGCGGCTACACCTTC. This sequence encodes CASSVLSLGGYTF. The rearrangement joins TRBV2 to TRBJ1-2; unclear D gene. The CDR3 extends over 13 amino acids. The ends were cut back, 4 bases at V and 8 bases at J, with 14 bases in the middle. In germline, CDR1 is SNHLY, CDR2 FYNNEI.

This clonotype was counted at least ten times. The J gene is TRBJ2-5, the V gene TRBV10-3; a possible D gene is TRBD2 (5 bases). Trimming shortened V by 4 bases and J by 1 base, and 7 bases separated the two germline ends. Germline V gene lookup returns CDR1 ENHRY and CDR2 SYGVKD. The CDR3 length is 13 residues. DNA of the CDR3: TGTGCCATCAGTGTAACTAGCCAAGAGACCCAGTACTTC. Translation: CAISVTSQETQYF.

There are many counts of this clonotype. This chain joins TRBV7-6 and TRBJ1-1, with a tentative D call TRBD1 (5 bases). Per germline, CDR1 SGHVS and CDR2 FNYEAQ. The germline V and J ends were trimmed by 2 bases and 3 bases, with 19 bases remaining between them. CDR3 length equals 17 residues. In DNA form, the CDR3 reads TGTGCCAGCAGCTTACTTCGGGGGAGCCTTAGGGACACTGAAGCTTTCTTT. Amino acid sequence: CASSLLRGSLRDTEAFF.

This clonotype was picked up many times. The chain uses TRBV2 and TRBJ2-3, with TRBD2 matching 9 bases. The CDR3 length is 16 residues. CDR1 and CDR2 (germline): SNHLY, FYNNEI. V gave up 6 bases and J gave up 2 bases; unmatched junction bases: 9. DNA for the CDR3: TGTGCCAGCAGGGAGTTGCGGGGGGGCGACACAGATACGCAGTATTTT. Translation gives CASRELRGGDTDTQYF.

This clonotype appeared many times. V gene TRBV29-1 combines with J gene TRBJ1-1; TRBD1 might be the D (5 bases). The CDR3 consists of 12 residues. Germline lookup yields CDR1 SQVTM and CDR2 ANQGSEA. In nucleotides, the CDR3 is TGCGCAACGGGGGGGGTGAACACTGAAGCTTTCTTT. Protein: CATGGVNTEAFF.

The table lists this clonotype with many counts. The chain employs TRBV6-5 and TRBJ1-1, with D perhaps TRBD1 (5 bases). V shed 6 bases and J shed 2 bases, with 19 bases lying between them. Germline CDR1 reads MNHEY; CDR2 reads SVGAGI. This CDR3 spans 16 amino acids. The CDR3 loop is CASSPADERGNTEAFF. In DNA, the CDR3 is TGTGCCAGCAGCCCGGCCGACGAGAGGGGTAACACTGAAGCTTTCTTT.

This clonotype appeared many times. This chain links TRBV7-2 with TRBJ2-3; possible D gene TRBD2, 6 bases. Germline CDR1 reads SGHTA; CDR2 reads FQGNSA. Trimming removed 1 base at V and 1 base at J, with 9 bases between. The CDR3 is made up of 15 amino acids. DNA for the CDR3: TGTGCCAGCAGCTTAGGGGGGGTGGGCACAGATACGCAGTATTTT. This translates into CASSLGGVGTDTQYF.

This chain connects TRBV10-3 to TRBJ1-3; tentatively, D is TRBD1 (5 bases). The CDR3 extends over 16 amino acids. V lost 4 bases and J 3 bases, leaving 16 bases between the germline ends. From germline, CDR1 is ENHRY and CDR2 SYGVKD. CDR3 region: CAISAVGEILGNTIYF. In nucleotides, the CDR3 is TGTGCCATCAGTGCTGTGGGGGAGATACTTGGAAACACCATATATTTT.

This clonotype has a handful of counts. This may be a read error: a much more frequent sequence differs by one nucleotide. This chain joins TRBV20-1 and TRBJ1-1, with D hard to call. The CDR3 sequence is 17 residues long. CDR1 is DFQATT and CDR2 is SNEGSKA in the germline V gene (reference sequence). The germline V and J ends were trimmed by 0 bases and 1 base, with 18 bases remaining between them. Written as DNA, the CDR3 is TGCAGTGCTAGAGATCTTCGAAGGGCTGCTTGGAACACTGAAGCTTTCTTT. Encoded protein: CSARDLRRAAWNTEAFF.

This clonotype was observed at least ten times. This rearrangement joins TRBV5-1 to TRBJ1-5; a possible D gene is TRBD1 (6 bases). The V end was cut by 4 bases, the J end by 6 bases, with 14 bases between. CDR1 SGHRS and CDR2 YFSETQ come from the germline V gene. The CDR3 length is 14 residues. The CDR3 protein is CASSPQGQGQPQHF. As DNA, the CDR3 is TGCGCCAGCAGCCCGCAGGGGCAAGGTCAGCCCCAGCATTTT.

This clonotype has ten or more counts. This chain joins TRBV3-1 and TRBJ2-3, with 8 positions matching TRBD2. CDR3 length: 17 residues. Germline V CDR1 and CDR2: LGHDT, YNNKEL (reference sequence). J lost 2 bases, V lost 4 bases, and 11 bases had no gene match. CDR3 sequence reads: CASSLGTRAAHTDTQYF. DNA for the CDR3: TGTGCCAGCAGCCTTGGGACTAGAGCGGCGCACACAGATACGCAGTATTTT.

This clonotype has ten or more counts. The chain has TRBV5-1 and TRBJ1-1, with TRBD1 as a possible D gene (5 bases). V dropped 2 bases and J dropped 1 base, with 9 bases sitting between them. This CDR3 has 14 amino acids. The V gene's germline CDR1 is SGHRS and CDR2 YFSETQ. The CDR3 spells CASSFRATNTEAFF. As DNA, the CDR3 is TGCGCCAGCAGCTTCAGGGCCACGAACACTGAAGCTTTCTTT.